This T cell receptor (beta chain) was documented in a study of Graves' ophthalmopathy and Graves' hyperthyroidism. Germline assignment: CDR1 MDHEN and CDR2 SYDVKM. V shed 3 bases and J shed 9 bases, with 14 bases lying between them. This CDR3 spans 13 amino acids. Scientists amplified the TCR beta CDR3 regions from RNA transcripts. The first-round RT-PCR employed HTBI primers together with the Qiagen OneStep RT-PCR kit. A multiplex PCR was then performed as the second round. Using its own MiXCR run on the multiplex PCR reads, TCRdb lists one record per CDR3 protein. Of approximately 480,000 distinct CDR3 sequences listed, under 15% are singletons. This clonotype has a count of ten or more.

The clonotype was recovered from a woman aged 25 to 45 with Graves' ophthalmopathy. V gene TRBV28 combines with J gene TRBJ1-2; D is unclear. Sequenced input: blood. CDR3: CASSFESPTRYTF. For the CDR3, the DNA is TGTGCCAGCAGTTTCGAGAGCCCTACTCGCTACACCTTC.